This TCR beta chain was documented in a study of control samples from healthy donors and cancer patients. The ends were cut back, 5 bases at V and 0 bases at J, with 10 bases in the middle. Germline CDR1 reads SNHLY; CDR2 reads FYNNEI. The CDR3 runs to 14 residues. The protocol was immunoSEQ multiplex PCR, while the TCRdb copy is restricted to in-frame clones and leaves out a portion. Among around 100,000 clones listed, 80% to 90% were seen once. The chain combines TRBV2 with TRBJ1-1; D is uncertain. This clonotype was sampled from a man between 60 and 75 years old with lung cancer. The specimen was PBMCs. CDR3 nucleotides: TGTGCCAGCAGTAAATTGACAATGAACACTGAAGCTTTCTTT. Its translation: CASSKLTMNTEAFF.